The 4 T cell receptor beta chains reported below all come from one sample, sequenced in a study of Tregs in tolerant kidney transplant recipients. Assay: immunoSEQ multiplex PCR; the TCRdb copy retains only in-frame clones and omits some. The record lists tens of thousands of clones, of which the ten most abundant hold 0.7% to 0.95%. This specimen consisted of CD4+ T cells from blood, obtained before the transplant. These receptor sequences come from a human donor who received a combined kidney and bone marrow transplant.

Comment on this clone: The sequenced fragment ends 3 residues before the CDR3 boundary, so the rest is inferred from the germline J gene. This sequence joins TRBV13 and TRBJ2-7, with D maybe TRBD1 (6 bases). CDR1 is PRHDT, CDR2 FYEKMQ, per germline (reference sequence). V was trimmed by 2 bases and J by 3 bases, leaving 23 bases between them. The CDR3 loop spans 18 amino acids. CDR3 region: CASSLMGTIGDRYYEQYF. CDR3 bases read: TGTGCCAGCAGCTTAATGGGGACAATAGGGGACCGGTACTACGAG.

Comments on this clone: The CDR3 extends 3 residues past the end of the read, so its final part is completed from the germline J gene. This chain uses TRBV6-2 or TRBV6-3 with TRBJ2-1, with a possible D match to TRBD1 (5 bases). V lost 6 bases to trimming and J lost 5 bases, with 20 bases between them. CDR1 is MNHEY and CDR2 is SVGEGT in the germline V gene. There are 16 residues in the CDR3. CDR3 DNA (partial): TGTGCCAGCAGCCAAAGGGGCTTTCGGACAAACAATGAG. Translation gives CASSQRGFRTNNE. The full CDR3 reads CASSQRGFRTNNEQFF.

As regards this clone: Read data end 3 residues before the CDR3 end; the end is taken from the germline J gene. The chain links TRBV2 to TRBJ1-1, with no clear D. The V and J ends lost 0 bases and 4 bases respectively, with 9 bases between them. CDR3 length: 14 residues. CDR1 and CDR2 (germline): SNHLY, FYNNEI. CDR3 sequence reads: CASSEAQAPTEAFF. The CDR3 bases that were read are TGTGCCAGCAGTGAAGCCCAGGCTCCCACTGAA.

The chain's CDR3 is CASSLNGVETEAFF. The sequenced CDR3 bases are TGTGCCAGCAGCTTAAACGGGGTAGAAACTGAA. The rearrangement joins TRBV5-6 to TRBJ1-1; D ambiguous. Read coverage stops 3 residues before the CDR3 terminus; the germline J gene supplies the remainder. Germline V lookup: CDR1 SGHDT, CDR2 YYEEEE. V lost 2 bases, J lost 5 bases, and 13 bases lay in between. The CDR3 has 14 amino acids.